This entry lists 32 T cell receptor beta chains sequenced from one sample in a study of post-analysis software for immune sequencing data. General study findings and limits: Elevated frequency relative to controls characterized 4 or 5 TRBV segments in patients, TRBV5-6, TRBV5-1 and TRBV20-1 among them.

No cognate antigen is known for these TCRs. cDNA libraries for TCR beta contained unique molecular identifiers. MiXCR was run by TCRdb on the PCR reads, yielding one entry per CDR3 protein. This sample carries roughly 570,000 distinct CDR3 sequences, approximately 31% of them seen once, and the ten largest clones take approximately 6%. Sequencing was performed on blood. The origin of the receptors is a girl aged 2-17 years with multiple sclerosis.

This sequence joins TRBV5-5 and TRBJ2-1; TRBD2 matches at 9 bases. The V segment lost 2 bases and the J segment 9 bases; nucleotides outside the gene matches: 12. The CDR3 is made up of 16 amino acids. Germline V CDR1 and CDR2: SGHKS, YYEKEE (reference sequence). CDR3 in amino acids: CASSLILAGYIVEQFF. The CDR3 DNA is TGTGCCAGCAGCTTAATACTAGCGGGTTATATTGTTGAGCAGTTCTTC.

This clonotype has more than one count but fewer than ten. V usage is TRBV10-3 and J usage is TRBJ2-5, with 10 bases fitting TRBD2. Germline CDR1 ENHRY, CDR2 SYGVKD. This CDR3 region has 16 residues. J gave up 2 bases and V 0 bases, and 3 bases lay outside the gene matches. The DNA for the CDR3 is TGTGCCATCAGTGAGTCGAAAGCGGGGGGGCAAGAGACCCAGTACTTC. Its translation is CAISESKAGGQETQYF.

This clonotype was counted only a few times. The rearrangement uses TRBV6-2 or TRBV6-3 and TRBJ2-1; D is unclear. Trimming cost V 5 bases and J 1 base, with 3 bases left between them. CDR3 length: 12 amino acids. From germline, CDR1 is MNHEY and CDR2 SVGEGT. Written as DNA, the CDR3 is TGTGCCAGCAGTCAATCCTACAATGAGCAGTTCTTC. Its translation: CASSQSYNEQFF.

The CDR3 here is CASSLVYAGGTEAFF. The DNA for the CDR3 is TGCGCCAGCAGCTTGGTTTACGCAGGTGGCACTGAAGCTTTCTTT. This chain connects TRBV5-1 to TRBJ1-1; D is unclear. V dropped 0 bases and J dropped 4 bases, with 13 bases sitting between them. The CDR3 length is 15 residues. Per the germline V gene, CDR1 is SGHRS and CDR2 is YFSETQ.

This clonotype has more than one count but fewer than ten. The chain recombines TRBV10-3 with TRBJ1-2, with 8 positions matching TRBD1. In germline, CDR1 is ENHRY, CDR2 SYGVKD. Trimming removed 5 bases from V and 4 bases from J; junction bases left unmatched: 9. CDR3 length equals 15 residues. The CDR3 sequence is CAISYNRGMSYGYTF. The DNA for the CDR3 is TGTGCCATCAGTTACAACAGGGGGATGAGCTATGGCTACACCTTC.

The J gene is TRBJ2-1, the V gene TRBV12-3 or TRBV12-4; D unresolved. Trimming shortened V by 5 bases and J by 5 bases, and 16 bases separated the two germline ends. CDR3 length equals 15 residues. CDR3 residues: CASSPVQRPNNEQFF. CDR3 bases: TGTGCCAGCAGTCCGGTACAGCGACCCAACAATGAGCAGTTCTTC.

The rearrangement uses TRBV10-3 and TRBJ2-3; no clear D gene. The CDR3 has 14 residues. Deletions cut 11 bases from V and 2 bases from J, with 17 bases between. The germline V gene encodes CDR1 ENHRY and CDR2 SYGVKD. The CDR3 loop is CASKVVGNTDTQYF. The CDR3 DNA reads TGTGCCTCAAAAGTTGTGGGGAACACAGATACGCAGTATTTT.

This sequence joins TRBV2 and TRBJ1-5; 7 bases are a match to TRBD1. The germline gives CDR1 SNHLY, CDR2 FYNNEI. This CDR3 region has 14 residues. V lost 3 bases, J lost 5 bases, and 4 bases stayed unmatched. The CDR3 nucleotides read TGTGCCAGCAGTGATGACAGGGAAGATCAGCCCCAGCATTTT. Translated, it gives CASSDDREDQPQHF.

This clonotype showed up just a few times. This chain uses TRBV7-9 with TRBJ2-4; unclear D gene. Trimming cost V 4 bases and J 7 bases, with 11 bases left between them. Germline V lookup: CDR1 SEHNR, CDR2 FQNEAQ (reference sequence). The CDR3 spans 13 residues. CDR3 in amino acids: CASSSILLNIQYF. CDR3 nucleotides: TGTGCCAGCAGCTCAATATTATTGAACATTCAGTACTTC.

In this sample, this clonotype turned up a few times. The chain joins TRBV6-5 to TRBJ1-2, with TRBD1 matching 8 bases. Trimming at V came to 6 bases and at J to 8 bases, leaving 17 bases not matched to a gene. This CDR3 is built from 16 residues. The germline V gene has CDR1 MNHEY and CDR2 SVGAGI. CDR3 sequence reads: CASRSSGQGNIGGYTF. The CDR3 DNA sequence: TGTGCCAGCAGGTCCTCCGGACAGGGAAACATCGGCGGCTACACCTTC.

The rearrangement links TRBV29-1 to TRBJ1-4; 8 nucleotides match TRBD1. The germline V gene has CDR1 SQVTM and CDR2 ANQGSEA. V lost 5 bases and J lost 12; bases outside the gene matches: 11. This CDR3 is 13 amino acids long. The CDR3 is CSVKGQAVGELFF. CDR3 in DNA: TGCAGCGTTAAGGGACAGGCCGTTGGGGAACTGTTTTTT.

V and J are TRBV7-9 and TRBJ1-5; TRBD1 agrees at 7 bases. The germline gives CDR1 SEHNR, CDR2 FQNEAQ (reference sequence). This CDR3 is built from 13 residues. The junction had 5 bases not matched to a gene; V was cut back by 5 bases and J by 7 bases. CDR3 sequence (DNA): TGTGCCAGCAGCCGTGGACAGGCACAGCCCCAGCATTTT. It encodes CASSRGQAQPQHF.

The chain couples TRBV4-1 to TRBJ1-2; the D gene is possibly TRBD1 (5 bases). V was cut by 2 bases and J by 1 base, with 11 bases left in between. From germline, CDR1 is MGHRA and CDR2 YSYEKL. This CDR3 has 15 residues. The CDR3 DNA follows: TGCGCCAGCAGCCAACCCGGGACGTTTAACTATGGCTACACCTTC. This translates into CASSQPGTFNYGYTF.

V is TRBV5-1 and J is TRBJ2-1, with unresolved D. V dropped 3 bases and J dropped 8 bases, with 9 bases sitting between them. CDR1 SGHRS and CDR2 YFSETQ come from the germline V gene. The CDR3 covers 12 residues. The chain's CDR3 is CASSYPSDEQFF. CDR3 DNA sequence: TGCGCCAGCAGCTACCCATCGGATGAGCAGTTCTTC.

This clonotype occurred a few times. The chain links TRBV20-1 to TRBJ2-5, with a possible D match to TRBD2 (5 bases). Per germline, CDR1 DFQATT and CDR2 SNEGSKA (reference sequence). This CDR3 comprises 15 residues. The germline V and J ends were trimmed by 3 bases and 5 bases, with 19 bases remaining between them. The CDR3 DNA is TGCAGTGCTAGTCTTGAATCGAGGGTTTGGGAGACCCAGTACTTC. Translating it yields CSASLESRVWETQYF.

The sample holds a few counts of this clonotype. This chain links TRBV7-9 with TRBJ2-1; 8 bases line up with TRBD2. CDR3 length: 14 residues. J was trimmed by 6 bases and V by 5 bases; bases with no gene match: 6. Germline V CDR1 and CDR2: SEHNR, FQNEAQ (reference sequence). The CDR3 DNA follows: TGTGCCAGCAGCATCGGGACTAGTAGCAATGAGCAGTTCTTC. Translation gives CASSIGTSSNEQFF.

The gene calls are TRBV4-1 and TRBJ2-2; the match to TRBD2 covers 9 bases. The CDR3 contains 17 residues. V trimming: 0 bases; J trimming: 5 bases; junction bases outside the gene matches: 7. Germline assignment: CDR1 MGHRA and CDR2 YSYEKL. CDR3 in DNA: TGCGCCAGCAGCCAAGATAGGGCGGGGGGGATGACCGGGGAGCTGTTTTTT. Its protein is CASSQDRAGGMTGELFF.

This clonotype was seen a few times. The chain joins TRBV2 to TRBJ2-3; D is possibly TRBD2 (5 bases). The germline CDR1 and CDR2 sequences are SNHLY and FYNNEI. This CDR3 contains 15 residues. The V end was cut by 5 bases, the J end by 2 bases, with 14 bases between. The CDR3 region is CASSFTRGPTDTQYF. CDR3 in DNA: TGTGCCAGCAGTTTCACTAGAGGACCCACAGATACGCAGTATTTT.

This clonotype was recorded at least ten times. V gene TRBV7-2 combines with J gene TRBJ2-1; TRBD1 might be the D (6 bases). The CDR3 is 14 amino acids. Germline loops: CDR1 SGHTA, CDR2 FQGNSA. V was pared by 3 bases and J by 3 bases, with 9 bases between. The CDR3 here is CASSLGRGYNEQFF. The CDR3 DNA reads TGTGCCAGCAGCTTGGGCAGGGGCTACAATGAGCAGTTCTTC.

The V and J genes are TRBV29-1 and TRBJ1-4; 8 bases match TRBD1. The germline V gene encodes CDR1 SQVTM and CDR2 ANQGSEA. J was trimmed by 4 bases and V by 4 bases; bases with no gene match: 2. The CDR3 totals 13 residues. The CDR3 DNA follows: TGCAGCGTTGTGGGACAGGATAATGAAAAACTGTTTTTT. The encoded protein is CSVVGQDNEKLFF.

This clonotype has just a few counts. The chain links TRBV11-2 to TRBJ2-3, with D possibly being TRBD2 (5 bases). CDR3 length: 13 amino acids. From germline, CDR1 is SGHAT and CDR2 FQNNGV. Trimming removed 0 bases from V and 8 bases from J, with 9 bases in between. The CDR3 DNA reads TGTGCCAGCAGCTTAGAGGCCCGGGGTACGCAGTATTTT. It translates to CASSLEARGTQYF.

The rearrangement links TRBV6-4 to TRBJ1-2; 7 bases fit TRBD1. Germline lookup yields CDR1 MRHNA and CDR2 SNTAGT. V lost 7 bases and J lost 0; bases outside the gene matches: 8. The CDR3 contains 15 residues. CDR3 loop: CASNPTGEANYGYTF. The CDR3 region has the DNA TGTGCCAGCAACCCTACAGGGGAAGCTAACTATGGCTACACCTTC.

The chain couples TRBV20-1 to TRBJ1-1; 7 bases agree with TRBD1. J gave up 1 base and V 1 base, and 6 bases lay outside the gene matches. Germline V lookup: CDR1 DFQATT, CDR2 SNEGSKA (reference sequence). The CDR3 sequence is 15 residues long. This CDR3 is CSARASWDRNTEAFF. The CDR3 region has the DNA TGCAGTGCTAGAGCTTCTTGGGACAGGAACACTGAAGCTTTCTTT.

This clonotype was seen only a few times. The V call is TRBV28, the J call TRBJ1-5; D not resolved. The CDR3 sequence is 13 residues long. Germline lookup yields CDR1 MDHEN and CDR2 SYDVKM. V lost 7 bases, J lost 6 bases, and 13 bases lay in between. This CDR3 reads CASTVGWGQPQHF. The DNA for the CDR3 is TGTGCCAGCACCGTAGGGTGGGGTCAGCCCCAGCATTTT.

This clonotype was picked up a small number of times. The V and J genes are TRBV5-4 and TRBJ2-4; D is unresolved. CDR1 and CDR2 (germline): SGHNT, YYREEE (reference sequence). V gave up 3 bases and J gave up 1 base, with 8 bases separating them. The CDR3 is 14 amino acids. The CDR3 sequence: CASSSWMAKNIQYF. CDR3 DNA sequence: TGTGCCAGCAGCTCCTGGATGGCCAAAAACATTCAGTACTTC.

This clonotype showed up just a few times. The genes are TRBV5-1 and TRBJ1-1, with 7 bases fitting TRBD1. Germline V lookup: CDR1 SGHRS, CDR2 YFSETQ. This CDR3 spans 16 amino acids. The J segment lost 1 base and the V segment lost 0 bases, leaving 6 bases of the junction unmatched. This CDR3 reads CASSLEPRGRNTEAFF. DNA of the CDR3: TGCGCCAGCAGCTTGGAACCTAGGGGGCGGAACACTGAAGCTTTCTTT.

This clonotype was detected a few times. J is TRBJ2-7 and V is TRBV3-1, with D possibly being TRBD2 (6 bases). From germline, CDR1 is LGHDT and CDR2 YNNKEL (reference sequence). This CDR3 spans 15 amino acids. Trimming took off 7 bases at V and 3 bases at J, with 19 bases between the two ends. CDR3 in DNA: TGTGCCAGCACATCCGCGGGACTGGGCAGCTACGAGCAGTACTTC. Translation gives CASTSAGLGSYEQYF.

As to this clonotype: Mismatch with germline at one junction end may stem from a read error. V gene TRBV5-1 combines with J gene TRBJ2-2, with D perhaps matching TRBD2 (5 bases). There are 15 residues in the CDR3. Germline values: CDR1 SGHRS, CDR2 YFSETQ. The DNA of the CDR3 is TGCGCCAGCAGCTTGGGAGGCACGAACACCGGGGAGCGGTTTTTT. It specifies CASSLGGTNTGERFF.

V gene TRBV10-3 combines with J gene TRBJ2-5; D not certain. Looked up from germline, CDR1 is ENHRY and CDR2 is SYGVKD. V lost 3 bases to trimming and J lost 9 bases, with 11 bases between them. The CDR3 spans 12 residues. The CDR3 DNA reads TGTGCCATCAGTGAAAGGGATGAGGCCCAGTACTTC. Its protein is CAISERDEAQYF.

The gene calls are TRBV11-2 and TRBJ1-4; D not resolved. Trimming removed 4 bases from V and 8 bases from J, with 14 bases in between. The CDR3 consists of 14 residues. Germline V gene lookup returns CDR1 SGHAT and CDR2 FQNNGV. This CDR3 reads CASSSRPGWEKLFF. In DNA form, the CDR3 reads TGTGCCAGCAGCTCCCGTCCCGGATGGGAAAAACTGTTTTTT.

This clonotype was recorded once. The V call is TRBV10-3, the J call TRBJ2-3, with TRBD1 matching over 7 bases. CDR3 length: 13 residues. V lost 6 bases and J lost 2; bases outside the gene matches: 2. Germline V gene sequence: CDR1 ENHRY, CDR2 SYGVKD. This CDR3 reads CAIRDRDTDTQYF. Here the CDR3 DNA reads TGTGCCATCAGAGACAGGGACACAGATACGCAGTATTTT.

This clonotype turned up a few times. The rearrangement links TRBV24-1 to TRBJ2-1, with D uncertain. This CDR3 is 16 amino acids long. The germline gives CDR1 KGHDR, CDR2 SFDVKD. Trimming stripped 2 bases from V and 6 bases from J, with 16 bases between. CDR3 in amino acids: CATSDSMSSRSNEQFF. DNA of the CDR3: TGTGCCACCAGTGATTCTATGAGTAGTAGATCCAATGAGCAGTTCTTC.